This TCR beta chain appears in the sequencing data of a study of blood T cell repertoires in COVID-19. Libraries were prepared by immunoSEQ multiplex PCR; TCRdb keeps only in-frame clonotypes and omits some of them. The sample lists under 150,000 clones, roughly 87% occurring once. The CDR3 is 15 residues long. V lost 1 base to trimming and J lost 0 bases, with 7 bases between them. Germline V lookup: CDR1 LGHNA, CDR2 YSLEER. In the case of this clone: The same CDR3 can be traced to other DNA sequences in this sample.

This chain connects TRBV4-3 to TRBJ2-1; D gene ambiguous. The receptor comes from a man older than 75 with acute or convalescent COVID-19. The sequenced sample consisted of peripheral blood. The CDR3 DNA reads TGCGCCAGCAGCCAAGGAGGTAGCTCCTACAATGAGCAGTTCTTC. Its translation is CASSQGGSSYNEQFF.